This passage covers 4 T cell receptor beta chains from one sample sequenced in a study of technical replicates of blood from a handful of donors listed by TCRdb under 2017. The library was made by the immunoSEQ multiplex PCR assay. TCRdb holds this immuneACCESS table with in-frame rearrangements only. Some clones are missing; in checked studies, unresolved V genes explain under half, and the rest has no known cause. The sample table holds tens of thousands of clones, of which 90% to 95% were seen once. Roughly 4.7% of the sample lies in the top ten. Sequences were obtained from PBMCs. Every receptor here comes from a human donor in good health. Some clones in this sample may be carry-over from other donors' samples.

The CDR3 sequence is CASRTRQGAWYGYTF. The CDR3 DNA reads as TGTGCCAGTAGGACCAGACAGGGGGCGTGGTATGGCTACACCTTC. The chain joins TRBV19 to TRBJ1-2; 10 positions agree with TRBD1. CDR1 is LNHDA, CDR2 SQIVND, per germline (reference sequence). CDR3 length: 15 amino acids. Trimming removed 6 bases from V and 5 bases from J; junction bases left unmatched: 9. Full variable domain (outside the CDR3, taken from reference TRBV19 and TRBJ1-2): DGGITQSPKYLFRKEGQNVTLSCEQNLNHDAMYWYRQDPGQGLRLIYYSQIVNDFQKGDIAEGYSVSREKKESFPLTVTSAQKNPTAFYLCASRTRQGAWYGYTFGSGTRLTVV.

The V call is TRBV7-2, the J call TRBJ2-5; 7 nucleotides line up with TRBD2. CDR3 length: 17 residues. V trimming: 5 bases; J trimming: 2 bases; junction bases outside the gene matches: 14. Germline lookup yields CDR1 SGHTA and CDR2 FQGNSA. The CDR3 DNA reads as TGTGCCAGCAGCCTCTTAGGGGTGGGACTATTACAAGAGACCCAGTACTTC. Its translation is CASSLLGVGLLQETQYF.

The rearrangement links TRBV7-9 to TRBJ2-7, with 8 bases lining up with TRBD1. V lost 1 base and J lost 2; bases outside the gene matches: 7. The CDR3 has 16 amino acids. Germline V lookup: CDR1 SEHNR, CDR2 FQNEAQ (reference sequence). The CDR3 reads CASSLELGQGPYEQYF. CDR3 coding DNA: TGTGCCAGCAGCTTAGAGCTAGGACAGGGCCCCTACGAGCAGTACTTC.

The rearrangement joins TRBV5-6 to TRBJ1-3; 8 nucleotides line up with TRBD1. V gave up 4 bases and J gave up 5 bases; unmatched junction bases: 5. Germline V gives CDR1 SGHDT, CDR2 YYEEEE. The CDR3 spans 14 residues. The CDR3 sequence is CASSETGVRNTIYF. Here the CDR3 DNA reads TGTGCCAGCAGCGAGACAGGGGTACGAAACACCATATATTTT.